This TCR beta chain was obtained from a study of control samples from healthy donors and cancer patients. The CDR3 has 14 residues. CDR1 KGHSH and CDR2 LQKENI come from the germline V gene. Trimming removed 2 bases at V and 4 bases at J, with 11 bases between. Profiling relied on immunoSEQ multiplex PCR, and the TCRdb table lists in-frame clones only, not all of them. The sample includes about 130,000 clones, around 93% of them seen just once. This receptor was taken from a woman in her forties or fifties in good health. Sequencing was carried out using blood. This chain uses TRBV18 with TRBJ1-1; D ambiguous. CDR3 sequence reads: CASSPGWEGTEAFF. DNA of the CDR3: TGTGCCAGCTCACCAGGGTGGGAGGGCACTGAAGCTTTCTTT.